This T cell receptor (beta chain) was profiled in a study of T cells in Graves' hyperthyroidism and ophthalmopathy. The overall study: Before any treatment, at initial diagnosis, peripheral blood was collected.

The CDR3 is made up of 15 amino acids. The germline gives CDR1 SGHTA, CDR2 FQGNSA. Trimming removed 2 bases at V and 7 bases at J, with 15 bases between. Amplified TCR beta CDR3 regions derived from RNA transcripts. During a first-round RT-PCR of the TCR CDR3, the HTBI primer set was used. Each CDR3 protein gets one entry after TCRdb re-called the multiplex PCR reads with MiXCR. The profile shows under 350,000 distinct CDR3 sequences, around 15% of them singletons. This clonotype has a count of ten or more. The V gene is TRBV7-2, the J gene TRBJ2-1; perhaps TRBD1 as D (5 bases). The receptor was isolated from a woman in her sixties with Graves' ophthalmopathy. Source material: blood. The CDR3 DNA is TGTGCCAGCAGCTTAATGCAGGGCATAGGGAATGAGCAGTTCTTC. Translated: CASSLMQGIGNEQFF.